These T cell receptor beta chains were read from a single sample in a study of T cells after posttransplantation cyclophosphamide. TCRdb's copy holds only in-frame clones and misses some; the assay was immunoSEQ multiplex PCR. The table lists some 46,000 clones, with no singletons. The sequencing sample was made of PBMCs. The receptors were gathered from a man aged 35 to 55 in good health, CMV-negative, and a related stem cell transplant donor. The CDR3 runs from the conserved cysteine through the conserved F or W. The D gene is left open where the match is weak. The size of a clone is reported for some rows only, either as once, few or many, or as a class for expanded clones.

many,TRBV19,.,TRBJ1-3,TGTGCCAGTAGTACCACAGGGAAGGGAAACACCATATATTTT,CASSTTGKGNTIYF
many,TRBV2,TRBD2,TRBJ2-2,TGTGCCAGCAGGCCAACTAGCGGGGTGAACACCGGGGAGCTGTTTTTT,CASRPTSGVNTGELFF
many,TRBV5-1,.,TRBJ1-1,TGCGCCAGCAGCCGCTTGGCGACAGGCACTGAAGCTTTCTTT,CASSRLATGTEAFF
many,TRBV5-6,TRBD1,TRBJ1-1,TGTGCCAGCAGCGTAACCGACAGGGGCCAAGCTTTCTTT,CASSVTDRGQAFF
.,TRBV19,TRBD1,TRBJ2-5,TGTGCCAGTAGTATAGGACAGGGGATAGGAGAGACCCAGTACTTC,CASSIGQGIGETQYF
many,TRBV9,.,TRBJ2-3,TGTGCCAGCAGCGTAGGGCTCCGATCAAGCACAGATACGCAGTATTTT,CASSVGLRSSTDTQYF
many,TRBV10-3,TRBD2,TRBJ2-3,TGTGCCATCAGTGGTTTAGCGGGGGCCCTCACAGATACGCAGTATTTT,CAISGLAGALTDTQYF
many,TRBV4-3,TRBD2,TRBJ2-2,TGCGCCAGCAGCCCCGAAAATAGCGGGAGGGTTGTCACCGGGGAGCTGTTTTTT,CASSPENSGRVVTGELFF
many,TRBV7-2,TRBD2,TRBJ2-7,TGTGCCAGCAGCTCCGCCGGGACTAGCTACGAGCAGTACTTC,CASSSAGTSYEQYF
.,TRBV18,TRBD2,TRBJ2-3,TGTGCCAGCTCACCCCCCGGCAGCGGGATCACAGATACGCAGTATTTT,CASSPPGSGITDTQYF
many,TRBV11-3,.,TRBJ1-3,TGTGCCAGCAGCTTACGAGAAAACACCATATATTTT,CASSLRENTIYF
many,TRBV6-1,.,TRBJ2-7,TGTGCCAGCATGTCTTCTCAGGGTGTCCACGAGCAGTACTTC,CASMSSQGVHEQYF
many,TRBV4-1,.,TRBJ2-1,TGCGCCAGCAGCCAAGCTTCTAGTCCTCTCTACAATGAGCAGTTCTTC,CASSQASSPLYNEQFF